Listed here is a single T cell receptor (beta chain). Its recognized antigen is unknown. Base qualities are not at hand, and no much larger clone is one base apart. The germline V gene provides CDR1 SGHRS and CDR2 YFSETQ. The CDR3 numbers 11 residues from cysteine through phenylalanine. CDR3 DNA only is kept here, 33 bases in frame from base 1. Trimming costs V 3 bases and J 0 bases, and their ends lie 0 bases apart. This record belongs to a study of control samples from healthy donors and cancer patients (dated by TCRdb to 2018 to 2020). The library relied on the immunoSEQ multiplex PCR assay. What TCRdb holds here is the immuneACCESS table cut down to in-frame rearrangements. Part of the clones is not present; checked against another copy, under half of the missing clones reflect an unresolved V gene, and the others are unexplained. For this sample there are 110,000 to 150,000 clones; less than 90% appear just once. Clones ranked in the top ten supply roughly 8.4% of the sample.

This TCR was sampled from a woman aged 25 to 45 in good health. The sequenced sample consisted of blood. The V gene is TRBV5-1 and the J gene is TRBJ2-5; a confident D gene designation cannot be given. The nucleotide sequence is TGCGCCAGCAGCTACCAAGAGACCCAGTACTTC. Translated, it reads CASSYQETQYF. Here the CDR3 is joined to the reference TRBV5-1 and TRBJ2-5 genes, and the full variable domain is: KAGVTQTPRYLIKTRGQQVTLSCSPISGHRSVSWYQQTPGQGLQFLFEYFSETQRNKGNFPGRFSGRQFSNSRSEMNVSTLELGDSALYLCASSYQETQYFGPGTRLLVL.